The 6 T cell receptor beta chains presented below share a single source sample, sequenced in a study of T cell clonotyping in hematopoietic cell transplantation. The method was immunoSEQ multiplex PCR; TCRdb's version includes in-frame clones alone and lacks a portion of them. This table holds 35,000 to 45,000 clones, about 95% found once. Sample time point: recipient sample about 28 days before transplant, after cytoreduction. The sequencing here drew on peripheral blood mononuclear cells, taken before stem cell transplant. Every receptor here comes from a middle-aged man with chronic myeloid leukemia. Some clones in this sample may be carry-over from other donors' samples.

This clone was found once. V is TRBV7-2 and J is TRBJ2-3; D gene uncertain. The CDR3 totals 14 residues. Germline V CDR1 and CDR2: SGHTA, FQGNSA. V was pared by 5 bases and J by 1 base, with 10 bases between. The CDR3 protein is CASSPQRGTDTQYF. The CDR3 DNA follows: TGTGCCAGCAGCCCACAACGGGGCACAGATACGCAGTATTTT.

The rearrangement joins TRBV7-3 to TRBJ1-3, with TRBD1 matching 8 bases. The V gene's germline CDR1 is SGHTA and CDR2 FQGTGA. The V segment lost 5 bases and the J segment 3 bases; nucleotides outside the gene matches: 6. This CDR3 has 15 residues. The CDR3 loop is CASSLQGGFGNTIYF. CDR3 DNA sequence: TGTGCCAGCAGCCTACAGGGGGGTTTTGGAAACACCATATATTTT.

The chain joins TRBV4-3 to TRBJ1-2, with 9 bases matching TRBD1. The CDR3 is 16 amino acids. Looked up from germline, CDR1 is LGHNA and CDR2 is YSLEER. The junction had 13 bases not matched to a gene; V was cut back by 3 bases and J by 8 bases. CDR3 DNA sequence: TGCGCCAGCAGCCATGCCACGGGACAGGGTCTGGAAGGCTACACCTTC. Its translation: CASSHATGQGLEGYTF.

This rearrangement joins TRBV9 to TRBJ1-1; D remains unclear. CDR1 and CDR2 from the germline V gene are SGDLS and YYNGEE. The CDR3 has 14 amino acids. V gave up 4 bases and J gave up 0 bases, with 10 bases separating them. CDR3 region: CASSPRGLNTEAFF. CDR3 sequence (DNA): TGTGCCAGCAGCCCCAGAGGCTTGAACACTGAAGCTTTCTTT.

The chain uses TRBV4-3 and TRBJ2-1; D unclear. CDR3 length: 15 residues. Trimming removed 1 base from V and 7 bases from J, with 14 bases in between. Germline V gene data show CDR1 as LGHNA and CDR2 as YSLEER. For the CDR3, the DNA is TGCGCCAGCAGCCAAGTGGGGATTCTAGGGAATGAGCAGTTCTTC. Translation gives CASSQVGILGNEQFF.

The chain uses TRBV11-2 and TRBJ2-3; 8 nucleotides agree with TRBD2. Germline assignment: CDR1 SGHAT and CDR2 FQNNGV. The CDR3 is 16 amino acids. V was clipped by 4 bases and J by 5 bases; unmatched bases: 11. CDR3 DNA: TGTGCCAGCAGCTCCACACCGGGGGGGCCTAGAGATACGCAGTATTTT. Translated: CASSSTPGGPRDTQYF.